The 29 T cell receptor beta chains given below trace back to one sample, sequenced in a study of blood T cell repertoires in COVID-19. TCRdb's table, derived via immunoSEQ multiplex PCR, lists solely in-frame clones and lacks some. Here the sample spans about 74,000 clones, 70% to 80% being singletons. Sequenced input: peripheral blood. These TCRs come from a human donor in a cohort sampled during active COVID-19.

The CDR3 coding sequence is TGTGCCAGTAGTACCAGCGGGGCGGGAGGGCCGTTGGGGGAGACCCAGTACTTC. It specifies CASSTSGAGGPLGETQYF. The rearrangement links TRBV19 to TRBJ2-5, with 9 bases identical to TRBD2. Germline loops: CDR1 LNHDA, CDR2 SQIVND (reference sequence). The CDR3 contains 18 residues. J gave up 5 bases and V 4 bases, and 17 bases lay outside the gene matches.

The chain links TRBV19 to TRBJ1-1, with D hard to call. Germline V lookup: CDR1 LNHDA, CDR2 SQIVND (reference sequence). Trimming removed 5 bases from V and 7 bases from J, with 23 bases in between. The CDR3 covers 16 residues. CDR3 protein: CASSPLPIAGTNEAFF. The CDR3 coding sequence is TGTGCCAGTAGTCCCCTCCCGATAGCCGGAACAAATGAAGCTTTCTTT.

The DNA for the CDR3 is TGTGCCAGCAGCGATAGCGGGGTTAGCACAGATACGCAGTATTTT. It yields the protein CASSDSGVSTDTQYF. The rearrangement links TRBV9 to TRBJ2-3, with 8 bases lining up with TRBD2. With V trimmed by 3 bases and J by 0 bases, 3 bases remained unmatched. The CDR3 length is 15 residues. CDR1 is SGDLS and CDR2 is YYNGEE in the germline V gene.

The CDR3, as DNA: TGTGCCAGCAGCTTAAAGGCGGGGCCTTACGAGCAGTACTTC. Protein product: CASSLKAGPYEQYF. V and J are TRBV7-8 and TRBJ2-7, with D perhaps matching TRBD2 (6 bases). V shed 2 bases and J shed 4 bases, with 12 bases lying between them. Germline CDR1 SGHVS, CDR2 FQNEAQ. This CDR3 has 14 residues.

The chain employs TRBV7-2 and TRBJ1-1, with 7 bases fitting TRBD1. CDR1 is SGHTA, CDR2 FQGNSA, per germline. V lost 4 bases to trimming and J lost 0 bases; unmatched junction nucleotides: 5. The CDR3 runs to 15 residues. In DNA form, the CDR3 reads TGTGCCAGCAGCTACCGACAGGGAATGAACACTGAAGCTTTCTTT. This gives the protein CASSYRQGMNTEAFF.

This sequence joins TRBV18 and TRBJ1-4; D is possibly TRBD1 (5 bases). The germline CDR1 and CDR2 sequences are KGHSH and LQKENI. Trimming shortened V by 4 bases and J by 4 bases, and 13 bases separated the two germline ends. The CDR3 is 15 amino acids. The CDR3 sequence is CASSLQGAGNEKLFF. DNA of the CDR3: TGTGCCAGCTCACTCCAAGGGGCAGGTAATGAAAAACTGTTTTTT.

This clone was seen ten or more times. The chain uses TRBV2 and TRBJ1-3, with a possible D match to TRBD1 (5 bases). The CDR3 consists of 14 residues. Trimming took off 3 bases at V and 3 bases at J, with 9 bases between the two ends. Germline lookup yields CDR1 SNHLY and CDR2 FYNNEI. For the CDR3, the DNA is TGTGCCAGCAGTGACAGGGAAGATGGAAACACCATATATTTT. Translating gives CASSDREDGNTIYF. The full variable domain, completed using reference TRBV2 and TRBJ1-3, is EPEVTQTPSHQVTQMGQEVILRCVPISNHLYFYWYRQILGQKVEFLVSFYNNEISEKSEIFDDQFSVERPDGSNFTLKIRSTKLEDSAMYFCASSDREDGNTIYFGEGSWLTVV.

This chain links TRBV5-1 with TRBJ1-1, with 8 bases aligning to TRBD1. Germline trimming cut 4 bases from V and 3 bases from J; bases unmatched to any gene: 2. The CDR3 covers 13 residues. Looked up from germline, CDR1 is SGHRS and CDR2 is YFSETQ. The CDR3 sequence: CASSLQGDTEAFF. Written as DNA, the CDR3 is TGCGCCAGCAGCCTACAGGGGGACACTGAAGCTTTCTTT.

The chain has TRBV6-4 and TRBJ1-6; 8 nucleotides line up with TRBD1. The CDR3 totals 14 residues. Germline CDR1 reads MRHNA; CDR2 reads SNTAGT. V was clipped by 4 bases and J by 7 bases; unmatched bases: 3. The DNA for the CDR3 is TGTGCCAGCAGTGTCGGGACAGGCAATTCACCCCTCCACTTT. Translated, it gives CASSVGTGNSPLHF.

The chain is built from TRBV11-3 and TRBJ1-6, with D possibly being TRBD1 (5 bases). The CDR3 spans 12 residues. V lost 9 bases, J lost 9 bases, and 12 bases lay in between. The V gene's germline CDR1 is SGHNT and CDR2 YENEEA. CDR3 DNA sequence: TGTGCCAGGGGCAGGGAAGGTTCACCCCTCCACTTT. It codes for CARGREGSPLHF.

This chain uses TRBV18 with TRBJ1-6, with 9 nucleotides matching TRBD1. The junction had 9 bases not matched to a gene; V was cut back by 2 bases and J by 10 bases. The CDR3 sequence is 16 residues long. Germline V CDR1 and CDR2: KGHSH, LQKENI. The CDR3 here is CASSPDRTGAGSPLHF. Here the CDR3 DNA reads TGTGCCAGCTCACCAGACCGGACAGGGGCAGGATCACCCCTCCACTTT.

The CDR3 region has the DNA TGTGCCAGCAGCTTAGATGTGGGTCGGGGGTCCTACGAGCAGTACTTC. Translating gives CASSLDVGRGSYEQYF. This chain joins TRBV11-2 and TRBJ2-7, with TRBD2 as a possible D gene (6 bases). The germline CDR1 and CDR2 sequences are SGHAT and FQNNGV. V gave up 0 bases and J gave up 1 base, with 13 bases separating them. The CDR3 sequence is 16 residues long.

The chain recombines TRBV25-1 with TRBJ1-4; 7 bases map to TRBD1. This CDR3 comprises 13 residues. Germline loops: CDR1 MGHDK, CDR2 SYGVNS. V shed 3 bases, J shed 8 bases, and the junction held 3 bases outside the gene matches. Written as DNA, the CDR3 is TGTGCCAGCAGTGACAGGGGGGTCGAAAAACTGTTTTTT. Translation: CASSDRGVEKLFF.

The chain is built from TRBV2 and TRBJ1-2, with D possibly being TRBD1 (5 bases). V was shortened by 8 bases and J by 4 bases, with 17 bases between the two germline ends. The germline gives CDR1 SNHLY, CDR2 FYNNEI. The CDR3 totals 14 residues. This chain's CDR3 is CASHRTREGYGYTF. DNA of the CDR3: TGTGCCAGCCACCGGACAAGGGAGGGCTATGGCTACACCTTC.

CDR3 sequence (DNA): TGTGCCAGCAGTTCCCGGACTAGCGGGTACGAGCAGTACTTC. Translation gives CASSSRTSGYEQYF. The chain employs TRBV6-5 and TRBJ2-7, with 11 bases that match TRBD2. V lost 4 bases, J lost 4 bases, and 3 bases stayed unmatched. This CDR3 region has 14 residues. Germline CDR1 and CDR2: MNHEY and SVGAGI.

The chain combines TRBV2 with TRBJ1-6; D may be TRBD1 (6 bases). Germline values: CDR1 SNHLY, CDR2 FYNNEI. Trimming stripped 2 bases from V and 4 bases from J, with 12 bases between. The CDR3 runs 16 residues. Here the CDR3 DNA reads TGTGCCAGCAGTGAAACGCAGGGGCGATATAATTCACCCCTCCACTTT. This gives the protein CASSETQGRYNSPLHF.

In its sample, this clone was seen once. The chain couples TRBV28 to TRBJ2-1; 11 bases line up with TRBD2. The V segment lost 6 bases and the J segment 3 bases; nucleotides outside the gene matches: 4. The CDR3 is made up of 15 amino acids. Germline V gene lookup returns CDR1 MDHEN and CDR2 SYDVKM. CDR3 sequence: CASRLAGGHYNEQFF. The CDR3 nucleotides are TGTGCCAGCAGGTTAGCGGGAGGGCACTACAATGAGCAGTTCTTC.

This clone was seen just once. The J gene is TRBJ2-7, the V gene TRBV10-3, with 8 bases matching TRBD2. The CDR3 runs to 14 residues. Germline assignment: CDR1 ENHRY and CDR2 SYGVKD. Trimming cost V 8 bases and J 0 bases; bases outside gene matches: 6. CDR3 amino acids: CAIGSSGSSYEQYF. CDR3 nucleotides: TGTGCCATCGGCTCAAGCGGGAGCTCCTACGAGCAGTACTTC.

The chain joins TRBV4-3 to TRBJ2-3; possibly TRBD2 for D (6 bases). The CDR3 is made up of 14 amino acids. Trimming removed 5 bases from V and 1 base from J, with 10 bases in between. Germline V CDR1 and CDR2: LGHNA, YSLEER. Here the CDR3 reads CASSRRDGTDTQYF. For the CDR3, the DNA is TGCGCCAGCAGCAGGCGGGACGGCACAGATACGCAGTATTTT.

V is TRBV5-4 and J is TRBJ1-1, with a possible D match to TRBD1 (5 bases). Germline V gene data show CDR1 as SGHNT and CDR2 as YYREEE (reference sequence). Trimming removed 2 bases from V and 1 base from J, with 12 bases in between. This CDR3 has 15 residues. The CDR3 DNA reads as TGTGCCAGCAGCTTCCGACAGTTAGCGAACACTGAAGCTTTCTTT. Residues: CASSFRQLANTEAFF.

This clone was picked up one time. The chain is built from TRBV5-1 and TRBJ1-4, with a tentative D call TRBD1 (5 bases). V lost 1 base and J 8 bases, leaving 12 bases between the germline ends. This CDR3 is 14 amino acids long. Germline V gene data show CDR1 as SGHRS and CDR2 as YFSETQ. CDR3 residues: CASSLWGAEEKLFF. The CDR3 DNA follows: TGCGCCAGCAGCTTGTGGGGCGCGGAGGAAAAACTGTTTTTT.

The rearrangement uses TRBV7-9 and TRBJ2-2, with D maybe TRBD2 (5 bases). Trimming removed 2 bases at V and 1 base at J, with 11 bases between. The CDR3 spans 16 residues. Germline V gene data show CDR1 as SEHNR and CDR2 as FQNEAQ (reference sequence). CDR3 sequence reads: CASSLTLRVNTGELFF. The CDR3 region has the DNA TGTGCCAGCAGCTTAACATTGCGGGTGAACACCGGGGAGCTGTTTTTT.

The rearrangement joins TRBV18 to TRBJ2-1, with D uncertain. Germline V lookup: CDR1 KGHSH, CDR2 LQKENI. V was shortened by 0 bases and J by 5 bases, with 5 bases between the two germline ends. This CDR3 is 13 amino acids long. CDR3 nucleotides: TGTGCCAGCTCACCACCCTATGACAATGAGCAGTTCTTC. Amino acid sequence: CASSPPYDNEQFF.

The V gene is TRBV7-2, the J gene TRBJ2-5, with D perhaps TRBD1 (5 bases). Trimming removed 6 bases at V and 5 bases at J, with 13 bases between. The CDR3 loop spans 13 amino acids. CDR1 is SGHTA, CDR2 FQGNSA, per germline. For the CDR3, the DNA is TGTGCCAGCAGGGTCCAGGGTCGTGAGACCCAGTACTTC. This gives the protein CASRVQGRETQYF.

DNA of the CDR3: TGTGCCATCAGTGAAAGTAGTGGCTACACCTTC. The encoded protein is CAISESSGYTF. V and J are TRBV10-3 and TRBJ1-2; D is unclear. The CDR3 has 11 residues. Germline assignment: CDR1 ENHRY and CDR2 SYGVKD. Trimming stripped 3 bases from V and 7 bases from J, with 6 bases between.

This rearrangement joins TRBV11-2 to TRBJ2-7; D perhaps matches TRBD2 (6 bases). Germline V gene data show CDR1 as SGHAT and CDR2 as FQNNGV. The V end was cut by 5 bases, the J end by 7 bases, with 21 bases between. This CDR3 contains 15 residues. The CDR3: CASSRASGAGLEQYF. The CDR3 nucleotides are TGTGCCAGCAGCCGAGCATCCGGGGCGGGACTTGAGCAGTACTTC.

This chain uses TRBV3-1 (or the pseudogene TRBV3-2) with TRBJ2-5; no reliable D call. The CDR3 is 13 residues long. Germline lookup yields CDR1 LGHDT and CDR2 YNNKEL (reference sequence). V was shortened by 5 bases and J by 2 bases, with 9 bases between the two germline ends. In DNA form, the CDR3 reads TGTGCCAGCAGCAACGAGGCTCAAGAGACCCAGTACTTC. This gives the protein CASSNEAQETQYF.

The chain links TRBV12-5 to TRBJ2-6, with TRBD1 identical over 12 bases. The germline V gene encodes CDR1 LGHNT and CDR2 FRNRAP. The CDR3 loop spans 18 amino acids. Germline trimming cut 6 bases from V and 2 bases from J; bases unmatched to any gene: 8. The CDR3 reads CASGLPGQGAPGANVLTF. Written as DNA, the CDR3 is TGTGCTAGTGGCCTCCCGGGACAGGGGGCGCCTGGGGCCAACGTCCTGACTTTC.

The chain recombines TRBV7-2 with TRBJ1-1; 7 bases fit TRBD1. Germline CDR1 and CDR2: SGHTA and FQGNSA. This CDR3 has 14 amino acids. V lost 6 bases and J lost 3; bases outside the gene matches: 7. The CDR3 nucleotides are TGTGCCAGCAGTCACAGGGGCCAGTACACTGAAGCTTTCTTT. As protein: CASSHRGQYTEAFF.